A single sample gave rise to the 24 T cell receptor beta chains below, sequenced in a study of T cells after yellow fever vaccination. TCRdb passed the 5' RACE reads through MiXCR, listing each CDR3 protein once. Of about 170,000 distinct CDR3 sequences listed, about 11% are singletons. The sample consisted of CD8+ T cells sorted from PBMCs, taken 15 days after the yellow fever booster vaccination. The receptors were gathered from a man in his late teens or twenties who received the YFV17D yellow fever vaccine.

This chain links TRBV28 with TRBJ2-5; D is undetermined. Germline V lookup: CDR1 MDHEN, CDR2 SYDVKM. The V end lost 6 bases, the J end lost 5 bases, and 16 bases lay between the germline ends. The CDR3 is 14 residues long. CDR3 nucleotide sequence: TGTGCCAGCAGCTCATTACCCGCCGCGGAGACCCAGTACTTC. As protein: CASSSLPAAETQYF.

V gene TRBV4-3 combines with J gene TRBJ1-2; 7 bases line up with TRBD1. Losses at the gene ends were 3 bases for V and 1 base for J; bases not matched to a gene: 11. The CDR3 totals 17 residues. CDR1 LGHNA and CDR2 YSLEER come from the germline V gene. The CDR3 region has the DNA TGCGCCAGCAGCCATTTAACTCGGACAGGTGTTAACTATGGCTACACCTTC. Protein product: CASSHLTRTGVNYGYTF.

This clonotype was seen more than once but under ten times. The rearrangement links TRBV7-9 to TRBJ2-5; D possibly uses TRBD1 or TRBD2 (5 bases each). V lost 2 bases, J lost 3 bases, and 10 bases lay in between. This CDR3 comprises 14 residues. Germline lookup yields CDR1 SEHNR and CDR2 FQNEAQ (reference sequence). Written as DNA, the CDR3 is TGTGCCAGCAGCTTAACCGGGACCGAAGAGACCCAGTACTTC. Translation: CASSLTGTEETQYF.

The genes are TRBV10-1 and TRBJ1-1; possible D gene TRBD1, 5 bases. The CDR3 spans 13 residues. The germline CDR1 and CDR2 sequences are WNHNN and SYGVQD (reference sequence). The germline V and J ends were trimmed by 3 bases and 0 bases, with 5 bases remaining between them. This CDR3 reads CASSEGVNTEAFF. CDR3 bases: TGCGCCAGCAGTGAAGGGGTGAACACTGAAGCTTTCTTT.

The J gene is TRBJ1-1, the V gene TRBV7-6, with TRBD1 identical over 8 bases. V shed 5 bases, J shed 3 bases, and the junction held 8 bases outside the gene matches. The CDR3 has 15 residues. Germline CDR1 reads SGHVS; CDR2 reads FNYEAQ. The CDR3 bases are TGTGCCAGCAGCCGAACACAGGGGGTGGACACTGAAGCTTTCTTT. It specifies CASSRTQGVDTEAFF.

This chain joins TRBV30 and TRBJ2-7, with 7 bases that match TRBD1. The CDR3 length is 15 residues. Germline CDR1 is GTSNPN and CDR2 is SVGIG (reference sequence). The ends lost 3 bases at V and 0 bases at J; junction bases unmatched: 8. DNA for the CDR3: TGTGCCTGGAGGTCAACAGGGGTGGCCTCCTACGAGCAGTACTTC. Protein product: CAWRSTGVASYEQYF.

This clonotype was counted between two and nine times. J is TRBJ1-5 and V is TRBV30, with 11 bases aligning to TRBD1. The germline gives CDR1 GTSNPN, CDR2 SVGIG (reference sequence). V lost 0 bases to trimming and J lost 5 bases; unmatched junction nucleotides: 9. This CDR3 comprises 17 residues. CDR3 amino acids: CAWSVSGTGGFDQPQHF. Here the CDR3 DNA reads TGTGCCTGGAGTGTTAGTGGGACAGGGGGATTCGATCAGCCCCAGCATTTT.

Only a few counts were recorded for this clonotype. V usage is TRBV27 and J usage is TRBJ1-2; TRBD1 matches at 8 bases. The CDR3 runs to 16 residues. The germline gives CDR1 MNHEY, CDR2 SMNVEV (reference sequence). Unmatched junction bases numbered 14, after V lost 5 bases and J lost 6 bases. The CDR3 loop reads CASSLRTGLWIHGYTF. In DNA form, the CDR3 reads TGTGCCAGCAGTCTAAGGACAGGGCTGTGGATCCATGGCTACACCTTC.

This clonotype was seen a few times. The rearrangement uses TRBV4-1 and TRBJ2-7; the D call may be TRBD1 or TRBD2 (5 bases each). Germline lookup yields CDR1 MGHRA and CDR2 YSYEKL. Deletions cut 1 base from V and 2 bases from J, with 12 bases between. The CDR3 totals 15 residues. CDR3 DNA: TGCGCCAGCAGCCAAGCTCCAGGGAGCCCCTACGAGCAGTACTTC. The encoded protein is CASSQAPGSPYEQYF.

The chain recombines TRBV5-6 with TRBJ2-3; D gene unclear. Germline CDR1 and CDR2: SGHDT and YYEEEE. This CDR3 has 18 amino acids. V was cut by 5 bases and J by 0 bases, with 22 bases left in between. The CDR3 DNA reads TGTGCCAGCAGTCCCCTGCCCTGGCGGAGATCTAGCACAGATACGCAGTATTTT. This translates into CASSPLPWRRSSTDTQYF.

The chain employs TRBV6-6 and TRBJ2-1; the match to TRBD1 covers 7 bases. CDR1 and CDR2 from the germline V gene are MNHNY and SVGAGI (reference sequence). This CDR3 is built from 13 residues. V gave up 8 bases and J gave up 4 bases; unmatched junction bases: 5. The CDR3 sequence: CASSTGEYNEQFF. CDR3 DNA sequence: TGTGCCAGCTCCACAGGGGAATACAATGAGCAGTTCTTC.

About this clonotype: Germline and junction disagree at one end, which may indicate a read error. The chain recombines TRBV7-7 with TRBJ2-3; TRBD2 aligns across 9 bases. Germline assignment: CDR1 SSHAT and CDR2 FNYEAQ (reference sequence). The CDR3 has 15 residues. CDR3 bases: TGTGCTAGCAGCCCGAGTCTAGCGGGATCAGATACGCAGTATTTT. Its protein product is CASSPSLAGSDTQYF.

This clonotype was found a few times. The chain is built from TRBV3-1 and TRBJ1-2; the D gene is possibly TRBD1 (6 bases). V dropped 0 bases and J dropped 6 bases, with 11 bases sitting between them. This CDR3 region has 14 residues. Germline CDR1 and CDR2: LGHDT and YNNKEL (reference sequence). The CDR3 coding sequence is TGTGCCAGCAGCCAAGAGACGGGGGGGCATGGCTACACCTTC. Its protein product is CASSQETGGHGYTF.

The chain is built from TRBV6-4 and TRBJ2-1, with 8 bases lining up with TRBD2. The ends lost 0 bases at V and 4 bases at J; junction bases unmatched: 5. CDR1 is MRHNA and CDR2 is SNTAGT in the germline V gene. The CDR3 has 16 residues. CDR3 bases: TGTGCCAGCAGTGACTCGAGCGGGGGCCAATACAATGAGCAGTTCTTC. This encodes CASSDSSGGQYNEQFF.

The V and J genes are TRBV6-1 and TRBJ1-2; D unresolved. The CDR3 is 14 amino acids. V was clipped by 8 bases and J by 4 bases, with 17 bases between them. Germline-derived CDR1 and CDR2 are MNHNS and SASEGT. For the CDR3, the DNA is TGTGCCAGCGGGCTCGACATTCCGATCTATGGCTACACCTTC. It codes for CASGLDIPIYGYTF.

The chain has TRBV18 and TRBJ2-1; D may be TRBD1 (6 bases). V lost 3 bases, J lost 4 bases, and 16 bases lay in between. This CDR3 is 16 amino acids long. Germline assignment: CDR1 KGHSH and CDR2 LQKENI. The CDR3 region is CASSPAADREYNEQFF. Written as DNA, the CDR3 is TGTGCCAGCTCACCGGCCGCGGACAGAGAGTACAATGAGCAGTTCTTC.

The V and J genes are TRBV2 and TRBJ2-3, with 7 bases matching TRBD1. Germline V CDR1 and CDR2: SNHLY, FYNNEI. Unmatched junction bases numbered 1, after V lost 1 base and J lost 0 bases. This CDR3 has 15 amino acids. The CDR3 region is CASSEGTGSTDTQYF. CDR3 sequence (DNA): TGTGCCAGCAGTGAAGGGACAGGAAGCACAGATACGCAGTATTTT.

Of note for this clonotype: At one end the junction does not follow the germline gene, possibly because of a read error. V gene TRBV4-1 combines with J gene TRBJ1-1, with D unresolved. The CDR3 covers 13 residues. CDR1 is MGHRA, CDR2 YSYEKL, per germline. CDR3 sequence reads: CASSQALKTEAFF. In nucleotides, the CDR3 is TGCGCCAGCAGCCAAGCTCTGAAGACTGAAGCTTTCTTT.

V is TRBV6-2 or TRBV6-3 and J is TRBJ2-3; D not resolved. There are 13 residues in the CDR3. Germline V gene sequence: CDR1 MNHEY, CDR2 SVGEGT. V lost 6 bases and J 2 bases, leaving 9 bases between the germline ends. In nucleotides, the CDR3 is TGTGCCAGCAGAGGAAGCTACACAGATACGCAGTATTTT. It is translated as CASRGSYTDTQYF.

This chain joins TRBV13 and TRBJ1-2, with D hard to call. The V end lost 2 bases, the J end lost 4 bases, and 8 bases lay between the germline ends. Germline V gene sequence: CDR1 PRHDT, CDR2 FYEKMQ (reference sequence). CDR3 length: 13 amino acids. CDR3 protein: CASSLSTGYGYTF. The CDR3 DNA reads TGTGCCAGCAGCTTATCGACTGGCTATGGCTACACCTTC.

The V call is TRBV7-9, the J call TRBJ2-7; 7 bases match TRBD2. The germline V gene encodes CDR1 SEHNR and CDR2 FQNEAQ (reference sequence). V dropped 4 bases and J dropped 3; count of bases not matched to a gene: 12. The CDR3 contains 16 residues. CDR3 DNA: TGTGCCAGCAGCTCCTCAAGGGGAGGGTCCCTCTACGAGCAGTACGTC. It codes for CASSSSRGGSLYEQYV.

This clonotype has only a few counts. The chain links TRBV5-1 to TRBJ1-1; unclear D gene. Germline assignment: CDR1 SGHRS and CDR2 YFSETQ. CDR3 length equals 19 residues. V dropped 0 bases and J dropped 1 base, with 22 bases sitting between them. The DNA of the CDR3 is TGCGCCAGCAGCTTGGAACTACGGGCCTCGACCGTGGGGAACACTGAAGCTTTCTTT. Translation gives CASSLELRASTVGNTEAFF.

The V call is TRBV7-9, the J call TRBJ1-1; D unclear. The length of the CDR3 is 11 residues. Germline V gene sequence: CDR1 SEHNR, CDR2 FQNEAQ (reference sequence). Trimming pared 5 bases from V and 5 bases from J, leaving 6 bases between. CDR3 sequence (DNA): TGTGCCAGCAGCCAGTTAACTGAAGCTTTCTTT. Encoded protein: CASSQLTEAFF.

This clonotype was picked up many times. The V and J genes are TRBV7-3 and TRBJ2-5; 11 nucleotides agree with TRBD2. V dropped 5 bases and J dropped 1; count of bases not matched to a gene: 3. This CDR3 has 15 amino acids. In germline, CDR1 is SGHTA, CDR2 FQGTGA. CDR3 residues: CASSPTSGVQETQYF. The DNA of the CDR3 is TGTGCCAGCAGCCCGACTAGCGGGGTCCAAGAGACCCAGTACTTC.